This T cell receptor beta chain was recorded in a study of blood T cells in healthy people across ages. Study-wide results and limits: Relative to aged donors, long-lived donors carried more naive CD4+ cells and displayed higher diversity. Older age coincided with a roughly linear decline in TCR beta diversity per million T cells.

Next came a second PCR, run for roughly 6 to 11 cycles, which used a sample-barcoded 5' primer along with a J-beta primer mix. Every cDNA molecule bore a tag from a template-switch adaptor containing 12 random nucleotides. TCRdb redid the calling of the 5' RACE reads with MiXCR, one entry per CDR3 protein. This table holds 650,000 to 800,000 distinct CDR3 sequences, around 43% found once. V shed 8 bases, J shed 4 bases, and the junction held 8 bases outside the gene matches. The CDR3 consists of 13 residues. The V gene's germline CDR1 is MNHEY and CDR2 SMNVEV (reference sequence). Donors ranged from about 6 to 90 years old and were healthy Caucasians in Russia. A word on this clonotype: Its specificity is not known.

The TCR comes from a man between 60 and 75 years old in good health. Sequenced: blood. The chain recombines TRBV27 with TRBJ2-7, with 7 bases identical to TRBD1. CDR3 sequence reads: CASGQASGYEQYF. The CDR3 DNA follows: TGTGCCAGCGGACAGGCGAGCGGATACGAGCAGTACTTC.